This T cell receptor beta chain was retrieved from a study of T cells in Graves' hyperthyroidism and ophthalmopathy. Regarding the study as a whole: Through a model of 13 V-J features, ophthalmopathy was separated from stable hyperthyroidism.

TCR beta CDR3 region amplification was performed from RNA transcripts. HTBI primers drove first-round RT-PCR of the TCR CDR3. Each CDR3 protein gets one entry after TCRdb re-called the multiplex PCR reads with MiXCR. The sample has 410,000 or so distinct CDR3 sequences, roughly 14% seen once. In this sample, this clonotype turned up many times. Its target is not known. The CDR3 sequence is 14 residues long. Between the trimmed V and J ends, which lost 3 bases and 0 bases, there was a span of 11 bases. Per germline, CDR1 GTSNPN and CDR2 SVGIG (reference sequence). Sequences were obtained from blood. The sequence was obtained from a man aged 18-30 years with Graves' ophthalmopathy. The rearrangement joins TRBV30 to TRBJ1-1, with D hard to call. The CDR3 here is CAWRFDGVNTEAFF. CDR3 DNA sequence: TGTGCCTGGAGATTCGACGGAGTGAACACTGAAGCTTTCTTT. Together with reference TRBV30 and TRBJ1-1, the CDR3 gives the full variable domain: SQTIHQWPATLVQPVGSPLSLECTVEGTSNPNLYWYRQAAGRGLQLLFYSVGIGQISSEVPQNLSASRPQDRQFILSSKKLLLSDSGFYLCAWRFDGVNTEAFFGQGTRLTVV.